The rows below give T cell receptor beta chains drawn from one sample of a study of cytomegalovirus exposure and HLA in healthy donors. Generated by immunoSEQ multiplex PCR, the TCRdb table keeps only in-frame clones and is missing some. The sample consists of around 150,000 clones, about 82% of them appearing once. The sample comprised PBMCs. The receptors shown here come from a male donor in good health and CMV-seronegative. CDR3s include the opening cysteine and the closing phenylalanine or tryptophan. The D gene is left open where the match is weak. Size is omitted from some rows. Given values are once, few, many or a class for expanded clones.

j_call: TRBJ1-2; v_call: TRBV7-9; d_call: .; clone_size: .; cdr3_length: 16; cdr3_nt: TGTTCCAGCAGCTTAGTTCCGCGTACGGCTAACTATGGCTACACCTTC; cdr3_aa: CSSSLVPRTANYGYTF
j_call: TRBJ1-4; v_call: TRBV29-1; d_call: .; clone_size: .; cdr3_length: 14; cdr3_nt: TGCAGCGCGCTGGGAGGACTTGGCGATGAAAAACTGTTTTTT; cdr3_aa: CSALGGLGDEKLFF
j_call: TRBJ1-1; v_call: TRBV18; d_call: TRBD1; clone_size: once; cdr3_length: 14; cdr3_nt: TGTGCCAGCTCACCTTCAACAGGGGAAACTGAAGCTTTCTTT; cdr3_aa: CASSPSTGETEAFF
j_call: TRBJ1-4; v_call: TRBV27; d_call: .; clone_size: .; cdr3_length: 15; cdr3_nt: TGTGCCAGCAGTTTAGTGGCAGCAACTAATGAAAAACTGTTTTTT; cdr3_aa: CASSLVAATNEKLFF
j_call: TRBJ1-5; v_call: TRBV5-6; d_call: TRBD1; clone_size: .; cdr3_length: 15; cdr3_nt: TGTGCCAGCAGCCAGGGGGGGACAGGGCCCGGGCCCCAGCATTTT; cdr3_aa: CASSQGGTGPGPQHF
j_call: TRBJ1-2; v_call: TRBV7-4; d_call: .; clone_size: .; cdr3_length: 15; cdr3_nt: TGTGCCAGCAGCTTAGCAGTTCGGGGGTGGTACGGCTACACCTTC; cdr3_aa: CASSLAVRGWYGYTF
j_call: TRBJ1-5; v_call: TRBV19; d_call: .; clone_size: .; cdr3_length: 15; cdr3_nt: TGTGCCAGTAGTAAGTCACCCTATAGCAATCAGCCCCAGCATTTT; cdr3_aa: CASSKSPYSNQPQHF
j_call: TRBJ1-5; v_call: TRBV28; d_call: .; clone_size: once; cdr3_length: 13; cdr3_nt: TGTGCCACCTCCCCGGGATCTAATCAGCCCCAGCATTTT; cdr3_aa: CATSPGSNQPQHF
j_call: TRBJ1-5; v_call: TRBV19; d_call: TRBD1; clone_size: once; cdr3_length: 17; cdr3_nt: TGTGCCAGTAGTACTCCTCCGGGACAGCCTAGCAATCAGCCCCAGCATTTT; cdr3_aa: CASSTPPGQPSNQPQHF
j_call: TRBJ2-1; v_call: TRBV15; d_call: TRBD2; clone_size: .; cdr3_length: 15; cdr3_nt: TGTGCCACCAGCGGGGGGGTAGCGGGGGTTTATGAGCAGTTCTTC; cdr3_aa: CATSGGVAGVYEQFF
j_call: TRBJ1-2; v_call: TRBV5-1; d_call: TRBD1; clone_size: .; cdr3_length: 13; cdr3_nt: TGCGCCAGCAGCTTGCTAGACAGGGATGGCTACACCTTC; cdr3_aa: CASSLLDRDGYTF
j_call: TRBJ2-5; v_call: TRBV19; d_call: TRBD2; clone_size: .; cdr3_length: 11; cdr3_nt: TGTGCCACTTTAGCGGGGGAGACCCAGTACTTC; cdr3_aa: CATLAGETQYF
j_call: TRBJ1-6; v_call: TRBV6-5; d_call: .; clone_size: .; cdr3_length: 12; cdr3_nt: TGTGCCAGCAGTCGACAGTACTCACCCCTCCACTTT; cdr3_aa: CASSRQYSPLHF
j_call: TRBJ1-3; v_call: TRBV19; d_call: .; clone_size: .; cdr3_length: 14; cdr3_nt: TGTGCCAGTTGCAGACAGAGCTCTGGAAACACCATATATTTT; cdr3_aa: CASCRQSSGNTIYF
j_call: TRBJ2-7; v_call: TRBV7-9; d_call: TRBD2; clone_size: .; cdr3_length: 12; cdr3_nt: TGTTCCAGCACGTCGGGGGGAGACGAGCAGTACTTC; cdr3_aa: CSSTSGGDEQYF
j_call: TRBJ2-7; v_call: TRBV19; d_call: TRBD1; clone_size: .; cdr3_length: 14; cdr3_nt: TGTGCCAGTAGCGGGACAGGGGGCTTCAACGAGCAGTACTTC; cdr3_aa: CASSGTGGFNEQYF
j_call: TRBJ2-5; v_call: TRBV11-2; d_call: TRBD2; clone_size: .; cdr3_length: 15; cdr3_nt: TGTGCCAGCAGCTTCCCCCTAGCGGGAGGGGAGACCCAGTACTTC; cdr3_aa: CASSFPLAGGETQYF
j_call: TRBJ2-2; v_call: TRBV9; d_call: .; clone_size: once; cdr3_length: 13; cdr3_nt: TGTGCCAGCAGCGTAGGCGGGACGGGGGAGCTGTTTTTT; cdr3_aa: CASSVGGTGELFF
j_call: TRBJ1-6; v_call: TRBV30; d_call: .; clone_size: .; cdr3_length: 17; cdr3_nt: TGTGCCTGGAGAGGCGGATGGGGCAGCTCCTATAATTCACCCCTCCACTTT; cdr3_aa: CAWRGGWGSSYNSPLHF
j_call: TRBJ1-2; v_call: TRBV28; d_call: .; clone_size: .; cdr3_length: 13; cdr3_nt: TGTGCCAGCAGTTTGGGGGGGCTTGGTGGCTACACCTTC; cdr3_aa: CASSLGGLGGYTF
j_call: TRBJ2-7; v_call: TRBV15; d_call: .; clone_size: .; cdr3_length: 16; cdr3_nt: TGTGCCACCAGCAGTGTTACCGGGGGGCTCTCCTACGAGCAGTACTTC; cdr3_aa: CATSSVTGGLSYEQYF
j_call: TRBJ2-1; v_call: TRBV7-3; d_call: .; clone_size: .; cdr3_length: 15; cdr3_nt: TGTGCCAGCAGCTCCACGGGGGACTCCTACAATGAGCAGTTCTTC; cdr3_aa: CASSSTGDSYNEQFF
j_call: TRBJ2-1; v_call: TRBV29-1; d_call: TRBD2; clone_size: .; cdr3_length: 18; cdr3_nt: TGCAGCGTTGAAGATCTGGGGGGGGAAGGGTTCGACCTCAATGAGCAGTTCTTC; cdr3_aa: CSVEDLGGEGFDLNEQFF
j_call: TRBJ2-3; v_call: TRBV25-1; d_call: TRBD2; clone_size: .; cdr3_length: 16; cdr3_nt: TGTGCCAGCAACATTGGGGGGGACTCCCAGCCAGATACGCAGTATTTT; cdr3_aa: CASNIGGDSQPDTQYF
j_call: TRBJ2-4; v_call: TRBV28; d_call: TRBD1; clone_size: .; cdr3_length: 17; cdr3_nt: TGTGCCAGCAGTTATCCTCCGGGACAGGGTACCAAAAACATTCAGTACTTC; cdr3_aa: CASSYPPGQGTKNIQYF
j_call: TRBJ1-1; v_call: TRBV19; d_call: TRBD1; clone_size: few; cdr3_length: 12; cdr3_nt: TGTGCCACGTCCGACAGGGGACCTGAAGCTTTCTTT; cdr3_aa: CATSDRGPEAFF